This paragraph reports one TCR beta chain. This receptor's antigen is unknown. No much larger clone exists at a distance of one base, and base qualities are not known. These data come from a study of shared T cell receptors in the human thymus (dated by TCRdb to about 2021). General notes on the study: The study examined how the human thymus generates shared, self-reactive T-cell receptor alpha chains.

Receptors were amplified or captured by the immunoSEQ multiplex PCR assay. TCRdb limited this immuneACCESS table to in-frame rearrangements with V and J called. A share of clones is missing; checked studies link under half to unresolved V genes, and the rest is unexplained. The sample table holds approximately 660,000 clones, of which 70% to 90% were seen once. The ten largest clones take up around 0.0099% of the sample. The germline V gene gives CDR1 as SQVTM and CDR2 as ANQGSEA. Spanning cysteine to phenylalanine, the CDR3 consists of 15 amino acids. Only CDR3 DNA remains: 45 bases, in frame from the first base. This sample was shared with a second study, whose subject was human thymus T cells. The second paper states: In Finland, the donors were immunologically healthy infants who were having open corrective cardiac surgery for congenital heart defects. The thymus tissue came from surgical resects taken out during corrective cardiac surgery. Both the thymic and the peripheral blood repertoires appeared to show biased V and J gene segment usage. The related research reported highly overlapping thymic TCR repertoires among unrelated individuals. The study used about 8 infant thymus samples plus four related peripheral blood samples to characterize TCR alpha and beta repertoires. Donor ages ranging from about 6 to 244 days were recorded, and more than 5 male and two female infants were included in the cohort. Thymocytes were mechanically released from the tissue and were stored as pellets of roughly 9-31 million cells at -70 degrees C. Genomic DNA was extracted from frozen cell pellets with a QIAsymphony instrument. The immunoSEQ multiplex PCR assay was used to amplify the TCRB and TCRAD loci from a standardized quantity of quality-controlled genomic DNA. The amplicons spanned the V(D)J region and were long enough to cover the CDR3 and allow V and J genes to be identified. The commercial immunoSEQ service was used to sequence amplicons on an Illumina platform. Primer bias and sequencing errors were corrected using previously described methods, and TCRAD and TCRB definitions followed the IMGT database. immunoSEQ Analyzer 3.0 and VDJTools were used for repertoire analysis, which covered basic statistics, V/J segment usage, diversity estimates, rarefaction and pairwise overlap. Diversity was estimated with Chao1, ChaoE, Efron-Thisted, Shannon and inverse Simpson indices, and also on datasets down-sampled to the smallest sample. Repertoire overlap was determined by strict matching of CDR3 nucleotide sequence, V gene and J gene, and Jaccard-based multidimensional scaling clustering was applied. On average, thymus samples yielded about 730,000 unique TCRB clonotypes, whereas blood samples yielded roughly 81,000.

Sequenced sample: thymocytes. The receptor was isolated from a boy younger than two with a congenital heart defect. Donor details come from another sample of the same person, matched by shared clones. Recombination joined TRBV29-1 with TRBJ2-7, and possibly TRBD2, on 6 matching bases. The CDR3 protein: CSNAKGRGSSYEQYF. The DNA reads as follows: TGCAGTAACGCGAAGGGGCGGGGAAGCTCCTACGAGCAGTACTTC.